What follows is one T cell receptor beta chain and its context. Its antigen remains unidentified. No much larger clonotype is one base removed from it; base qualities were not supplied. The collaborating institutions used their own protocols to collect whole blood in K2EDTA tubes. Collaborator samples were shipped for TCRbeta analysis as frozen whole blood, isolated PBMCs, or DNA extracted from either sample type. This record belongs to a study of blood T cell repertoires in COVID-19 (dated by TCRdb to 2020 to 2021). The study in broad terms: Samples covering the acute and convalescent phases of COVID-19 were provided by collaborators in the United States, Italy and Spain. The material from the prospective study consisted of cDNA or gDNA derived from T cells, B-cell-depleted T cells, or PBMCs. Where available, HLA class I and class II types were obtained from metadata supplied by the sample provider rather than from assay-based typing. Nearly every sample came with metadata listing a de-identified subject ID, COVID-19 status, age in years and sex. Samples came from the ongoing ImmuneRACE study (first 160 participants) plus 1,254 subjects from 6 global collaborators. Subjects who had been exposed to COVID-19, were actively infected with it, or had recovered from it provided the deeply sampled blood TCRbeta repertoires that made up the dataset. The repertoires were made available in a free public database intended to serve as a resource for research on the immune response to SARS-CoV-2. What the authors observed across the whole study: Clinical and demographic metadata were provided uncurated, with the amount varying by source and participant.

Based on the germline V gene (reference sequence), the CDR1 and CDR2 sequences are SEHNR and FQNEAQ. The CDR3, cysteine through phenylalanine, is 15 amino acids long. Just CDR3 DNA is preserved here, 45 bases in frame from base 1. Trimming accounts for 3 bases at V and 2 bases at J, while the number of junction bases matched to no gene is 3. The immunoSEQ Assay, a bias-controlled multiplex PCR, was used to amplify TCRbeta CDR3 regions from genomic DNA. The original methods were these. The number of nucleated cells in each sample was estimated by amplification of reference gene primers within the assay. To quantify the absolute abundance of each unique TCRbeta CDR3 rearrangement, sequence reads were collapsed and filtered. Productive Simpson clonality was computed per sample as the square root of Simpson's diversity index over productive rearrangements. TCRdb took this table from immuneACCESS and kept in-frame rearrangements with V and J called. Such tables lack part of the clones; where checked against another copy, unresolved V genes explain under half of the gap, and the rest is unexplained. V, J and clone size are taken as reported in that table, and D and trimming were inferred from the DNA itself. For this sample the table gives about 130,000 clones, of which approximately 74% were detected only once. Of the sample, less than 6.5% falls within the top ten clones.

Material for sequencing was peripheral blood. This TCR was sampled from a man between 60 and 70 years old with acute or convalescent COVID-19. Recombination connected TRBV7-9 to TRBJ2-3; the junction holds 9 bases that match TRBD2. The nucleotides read TGTGCCAGCAGCTTTGCGGGAGGGTACACAGATACGCAGTATTTT. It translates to CASSFAGGYTDTQYF.